This TCR beta chain was observed in a study of T-cell reconstitution after alpha-beta-depleted transplantation in children. This clonotype was counted ten times or more. Unique molecular identifiers featured in how the TCRbeta library was prepared. Via MiXCR, TCRdb re-called the PCR reads, giving one row per CDR3 protein. The data contain some 300,000 distinct CDR3 sequences, 10% of them singletons. Sequences were derived from PBMCs, sampled before TCRalphabeta/CD19-depleted stem cell transplant. The TCR was taken from a boy under two years old with acute myeloid leukemia, due to receive a stem cell transplant.

CDR3 loop: CASSKIYEQYF. As DNA, the CDR3 is TGTGCCAGCAGCAAAATCTACGAGCAGTACTTC. The V gene is TRBV7-9, the J gene TRBJ2-7; D uncertain. The CDR3 contains 11 residues. CDR1 is SEHNR and CDR2 is FQNEAQ in the germline V gene (reference sequence). Trimming stripped 5 bases from V and 3 bases from J, with 5 bases between. Using reference TRBV7-9 and TRBJ2-7 for the parts outside the CDR3, the full variable domain is DTGVSQNPRHKITKRGQNVTFRCDPISEHNRLYWYRQTLGQGPEFLTYFQNEAQLEKSRLLSDRFSAERPKGSFSTLEIQRTEQGDSAMYLCASSKIYEQYFGPGTRLTVT.